This T cell receptor (beta chain) was identified during a study of blood T cell repertoires in COVID-19. Germline-derived CDR1 and CDR2 are MDHEN and SYDVKM. V lost 1 base to trimming and J lost 6 bases, with 10 bases between them. CDR3 length: 13 residues. The protocol was immunoSEQ multiplex PCR, while the TCRdb copy is restricted to in-frame clones and leaves out a portion. The sample includes over 120,000 clones, roughly 89% of them seen just once. Adults between about 18 and 89 years of age took part from more than 20 US areas. Recovered status in Cohort 3 required two negative PCRs, clearance, or symptom resolution.

The origin of this receptor is a man aged 45-65 years who had recovered from COVID-19. The source material was PBMCs or T cells enriched from blood (not recorded which). J is TRBJ2-7 and V is TRBV28; tentatively, D is TRBD2 (5 bases). CDR3 nucleotide sequence: TGTGCCAGCAGTTTATACGGAGGAAGCGAGCAGTACTTC. Amino acid sequence: CASSLYGGSEQYF.